This paragraph reports one T cell receptor (beta chain). The length of the CDR3 is 13 residues. Per the germline V gene, CDR1 is LGHNT and CDR2 is FRNRAP. Trimming cost V 4 bases and J 6 bases, with 11 bases left between them. Using immunoSEQ multiplex PCR, the repertoire was profiled, and TCRdb retains in-frame clones only, with some absent. The sample records about 12,000 clones, 84% being singletons. These data originate in a study of graft-versus-host responses after intestinal transplantation. The origin of this receptor is a human patient who received an intestinal transplant, so some T cells may come from the graft donor. The gene calls are TRBV12-5 and TRBJ2-3; D is ambiguous. Sequences were derived from PBMCs, sampled roughly 300 days after intestinal transplant. For the CDR3, the DNA is TGTGCTAGTGGTTCAAGCAGTGGGGATACGCAGTATTTT. This sequence encodes CASGSSSGDTQYF.